The T cell receptor (beta chain) under discussion was sequenced for a study of cytomegalovirus exposure and HLA in healthy donors. Study findings and constraints: Cytomegalovirus association was assigned to approximately 180 TCR beta chains. High sensitivity and specificity were reportedly achieved when the classifier diagnosed cytomegalovirus status. CMV antigen specificity was confirmed in vitro for three CMV-associated chains. Subsequent analysis found a tendency for first-cohort TCR clusters to co-occur within the 120 or so validation repertoires.

Points on this clone: The antigen is unknown.

The data were produced by immunoSEQ multiplex PCR, yet TCRdb's version contains in-frame clones alone and is incomplete. The sample carries about 44,000 clones, roughly 93% recorded once. V lost 1 base and J lost 6; bases outside the gene matches: 3. This CDR3 has 14 residues. Germline loops: CDR1 SGHKS, CDR2 YYEKEE (reference sequence). V usage is TRBV5-5 and J usage is TRBJ2-4; 8 bases map to TRBD2. The receptor was derived from a woman between 18 and 29 years old in good health and CMV-seronegative. Sequenced input: PBMCs. In DNA, the CDR3 is TGTGCCAGCAGCTTGCAGCGGGGGTTAAACATTCAGTACTTC. Residues: CASSLQRGLNIQYF.